Below, 31 T cell receptor beta chains from the same sample are listed, as sequenced in a study of cytomegalovirus exposure and HLA in healthy donors. The PCR had 60 Vbeta and 13 Jbeta primers. Here immunoSEQ multiplex PCR was the method, and the copy in TCRdb shows in-frame clones only, minus some. The profile shows under 200,000 clones, roughly 80% of them singletons. The source material was PBMCs. The receptors were sampled from a woman younger than 35 in good health and CMV-seronegative.

The rearrangement links TRBV6-5 to TRBJ2-5, with a possible D match to TRBD1 (6 bases). The DNA matches TRBJ2-7 better at its end, which makes the J call doubtful. Germline V gene data show CDR1 as MNHEY and CDR2 as SVGAGI. The CDR3 is made up of 15 amino acids. CDR3 nucleotides: TGTGCCAGCAGCCCCTACAGCGGACAGTTCTACGAGCAGTACTTC. Protein sequence: CASSPYSGQFYEQYF.

The rearrangement uses TRBV28 and TRBJ2-7, with TRBD2 matching 11 bases. This CDR3 contains 17 residues. V trimming: 3 bases; J trimming: 2 bases; junction bases outside the gene matches: 9. Germline CDR1 MDHEN, CDR2 SYDVKM. CDR3 in amino acids: CASSLGARGLAAYEQYF. In DNA, the CDR3 is TGTGCCAGCAGTTTGGGCGCGAGGGGACTAGCGGCCTACGAGCAGTACTTC.

V and J are TRBV19 and TRBJ2-5; 9 bases match TRBD1. V lost 3 bases and J lost 0; bases outside the gene matches: 5. CDR3 length equals 16 residues. Germline CDR1 reads LNHDA; CDR2 reads SQIVND (reference sequence). The CDR3 bases are TGTGCCAGTAGTATCGCGGGACAGGGAGACCAAGAGACCCAGTACTTC. Its protein product is CASSIAGQGDQETQYF.

The V and J genes are TRBV4-3 and TRBJ2-3; 9 bases agree with TRBD1. CDR3 length equals 16 residues. Germline loops: CDR1 LGHNA, CDR2 YSLEER. Trimming removed 1 base from V and 4 bases from J; junction bases left unmatched: 6. CDR3 residues: CASSQGLGQGSDTQYF. The CDR3 bases are TGCGCCAGCAGCCAAGGATTAGGACAGGGGTCAGATACGCAGTATTTT.

This rearrangement joins TRBV28 to TRBJ1-1; 8 positions match TRBD1. Trimming cost V 4 bases and J 1 base; bases outside gene matches: 5. Germline values: CDR1 MDHEN, CDR2 SYDVKM. The CDR3 extends over 15 amino acids. The CDR3 protein is CASSSTGQGNTEAFF. The CDR3 nucleotides read TGTGCCAGCAGTTCTACAGGACAGGGGAACACTGAAGCTTTCTTT.

V usage is TRBV5-1 and J usage is TRBJ2-1; TRBD2 agrees at 10 bases. Looked up from germline, CDR1 is SGHRS and CDR2 is YFSETQ. Trimming removed 4 bases from V and 4 bases from J; junction bases left unmatched: 11. The CDR3 covers 17 residues. CDR3 protein: CASSPLQTSGLYNEQFF. As DNA, the CDR3 is TGCGCCAGCAGCCCTCTTCAGACTAGCGGGCTATACAATGAGCAGTTCTTC.

This clone was observed once. The chain recombines TRBV18 with TRBJ2-5, with TRBD1 matching 8 bases. CDR1 and CDR2 (germline): KGHSH, LQKENI. The CDR3 extends over 15 amino acids. With 3 bases clipped from V and 5 bases from J, the junction kept 8 bases outside the gene matches. The CDR3, as DNA: TGTGCCAGCTCACCGGGGAAAGGACAGGGCGAGACCCAGTACTTC. Protein product: CASSPGKGQGETQYF. Together with reference TRBV18 and TRBJ2-5, the CDR3 gives the full variable domain: NAGVMQNPRHLVRRRGQEARLRCSPMKGHSHVYWYRQLPEEGLKFMVYLQKENIIDESGMPKERFSAEFPKEGPSILRIQQVVRGDSAAYFCASSPGKGQGETQYFGPGTRLLVL.

This clone was seen only a few times. The rearrangement links TRBV2 to TRBJ2-2; D remains ambiguous. V gave up 7 bases and J gave up 1 base, with 7 bases separating them. The CDR3 extends over 13 amino acids. Germline V gene sequence: CDR1 SNHLY, CDR2 FYNNEI. The chain's CDR3 is CASKSENTGELFF. CDR3 bases: TGTGCCAGCAAAAGCGAGAACACCGGGGAGCTGTTTTTT.

This clone was seen just once. V gene TRBV9 combines with J gene TRBJ2-4, with TRBD2 matching 14 bases. Germline V lookup: CDR1 SGDLS, CDR2 YYNGEE. The CDR3 sequence is 20 residues long. V dropped 0 bases and J dropped 8; count of bases not matched to a gene: 16. The CDR3 loop is CASSVAPRPGLAGAEDIQYF. The CDR3 bases are TGTGCCAGCAGCGTAGCCCCCAGACCGGGACTAGCGGGAGCGGAGGACATTCAGTACTTC.

The rearrangement joins TRBV10-3 to TRBJ2-1; 10 bases match TRBD1. CDR3 size: 14 residues. J was trimmed by 10 bases and V by 2 bases; bases with no gene match: 5. Per the germline V gene, CDR1 is ENHRY and CDR2 is SYGVKD. The CDR3: CAISEDRGLNEQFF. The CDR3 DNA reads as TGTGCCATCAGTGAGGACAGGGGGCTTAACGAGCAGTTCTTC.

This chain joins TRBV27 and TRBJ2-2; 9 nucleotides line up with TRBD2. J was trimmed by 3 bases and V by 2 bases; bases with no gene match: 7. From germline, CDR1 is MNHEY and CDR2 SMNVEV (reference sequence). CDR3 length: 17 residues. The CDR3 DNA follows: TGTGCCAGCAGTTTAGGGCGGGAGGGCCTCGACACCGGGGAGCTGTTTTTT. Translation: CASSLGREGLDTGELFF.

The rearrangement joins TRBV7-9 to TRBJ2-1, with TRBD2 identical over 16 bases. Germline-derived CDR1 and CDR2 are SEHNR and FQNEAQ (reference sequence). V dropped 5 bases and J dropped 8; count of bases not matched to a gene: 6. This CDR3 contains 16 residues. The CDR3 nucleotides are TGTGCCAGCAGCGAAGGGACTAGCGGGAGGGACTATGAGCAGTTCTTC. Translating gives CASSEGTSGRDYEQFF.

The rearrangement links TRBV29-1 to TRBJ2-1; 10 bases fit TRBD1. This CDR3 spans 15 amino acids. Germline CDR1 is SQVTM and CDR2 is ANQGSEA. With 7 bases clipped from V and 0 bases from J, the junction kept 6 bases outside the gene matches. The CDR3 coding sequence is TGCAGCGCTAACGGACAGGGGGGCTCCTACAATGAGCAGTTCTTC. Translated: CSANGQGGSYNEQFF.

This rearrangement joins TRBV30 to TRBJ1-2; D is undetermined. The V gene's germline CDR1 is GTSNPN and CDR2 SVGIG (reference sequence). Trimming pared 8 bases from V and 0 bases from J, leaving 16 bases between. This CDR3 has 14 amino acids. The CDR3 DNA reads as TGTGCCCGAGGAGTCCTTGAAGCTAACTATGGCTACACCTTC. It specifies CARGVLEANYGYTF.

This CDR3 is CASSKGQAYEQYF. The CDR3 DNA reads TGCGCCAGCAGTAAGGGACAGGCCTACGAGCAGTACTTC. The chain carries TRBV10-1 and TRBJ2-7, with 8 bases identical to TRBD1. The CDR3 consists of 13 residues. The germline CDR1 and CDR2 sequences are WNHNN and SYGVQD (reference sequence). J was trimmed by 2 bases and V by 5 bases; bases with no gene match: 2.

V and J are TRBV7-9 and TRBJ2-5, with D maybe TRBD2 (6 bases). The germline V and J ends were trimmed by 0 bases and 3 bases, with 11 bases remaining between them. Germline V gene data show CDR1 as SEHNR and CDR2 as FQNEAQ (reference sequence). The CDR3 is 15 amino acids. CDR3 in amino acids: CASSLAGGSEETQYF. DNA for the CDR3: TGTGCCAGCAGCTTAGCGGGAGGCAGTGAAGAGACCCAGTACTTC.

Turning to this clone: The junction does not match germline at one end; this may be a read error. Here the CDR3 reads CASRLEGSGDTEAFF. The CDR3 nucleotides read TGTGCCAGCAGATTAGAAGGCTCGGGGGACACTGAAGCTTTCTTT. The gene calls are TRBV11-3 and TRBJ1-1; possible D gene TRBD1, 5 bases. Looked up from germline, CDR1 is SGHNT and CDR2 is YENEEA. The CDR3 covers 15 residues.

The CDR3 region has the DNA TGTGCCAGCAGCTTAGTCGCCCTAAGCTCGAATGAGCAGTTCTTC. Protein product: CASSLVALSSNEQFF. The rearrangement joins TRBV7-8 to TRBJ2-1; D is undetermined. Per the germline V gene, CDR1 is SGHVS and CDR2 is FQNEAQ. V dropped 1 base and J dropped 7 bases, with 14 bases sitting between them. This CDR3 is built from 15 residues.

The chain links TRBV5-5 to TRBJ2-7; 7 positions match TRBD2. CDR3 length: 14 residues. Germline CDR1 SGHKS, CDR2 YYEKEE (reference sequence). V shed 9 bases, J shed 4 bases, and the junction held 13 bases outside the gene matches. The CDR3 coding sequence is TGTGCCACTCATCGGGGGGAGGCTGTTTACGAGCAGTACGTC. Protein product: CATHRGEAVYEQYV.

The chain couples TRBV27 to TRBJ2-5, with D perhaps TRBD2 (5 bases). Trimming left V 5 bases short and J 11 bases short, with 18 bases between. Germline lookup yields CDR1 MNHEY and CDR2 SMNVEV (reference sequence). The CDR3 is 13 amino acids. The CDR3 loop reads CASSPGMILEQYF. CDR3 DNA: TGTGCCAGCAGTCCCGGGATGATTTTGGAGCAGTACTTC.

The chain is built from TRBV7-6 and TRBJ2-7, with a weak D call TRBD2 (6 bases). Germline V gives CDR1 SGHVS, CDR2 FNYEAQ. Trimming stripped 0 bases from V and 5 bases from J, with 11 bases between. The CDR3 contains 14 residues. The CDR3 protein is CASSLAGGFDEQYV. CDR3 bases: TGTGCCAGCAGCTTAGCCGGAGGGTTCGACGAGCAGTACGTC.

The genes are TRBV27 and TRBJ2-7, with 10 bases aligning to TRBD1. CDR3 length equals 14 residues. V lost 5 bases to trimming and J lost 5 bases; unmatched junction nucleotides: 6. Germline-derived CDR1 and CDR2 are MNHEY and SMNVEV (reference sequence). The CDR3 reads CASSPTGGFNEQYF. CDR3 sequence (DNA): TGTGCCAGCAGTCCGACAGGGGGCTTCAACGAGCAGTACTTC.

V gene TRBV12-5 combines with J gene TRBJ2-2, with 10 positions matching TRBD1. There are 16 residues in the CDR3. V lost 7 bases, J lost 2 bases, and 7 bases stayed unmatched. Germline V gives CDR1 LGHNT, CDR2 FRNRAP. CDR3 sequence (DNA): TGTGCTAGTGCTACAGGGACAGGGGTCAACACCGGGGAGCTGTTTTTT. This encodes CASATGTGVNTGELFF.

This chain connects TRBV5-1 to TRBJ1-1; 7 nucleotides align to TRBD1. From germline, CDR1 is SGHRS and CDR2 YFSETQ. Trimming at V came to 0 bases and at J to 4 bases, leaving 6 bases not matched to a gene. This CDR3 has 15 amino acids. CDR3 in amino acids: CASSLAWAGGTEAFF. In DNA, the CDR3 is TGCGCCAGCAGCTTGGCCTGGGCAGGGGGCACTGAAGCTTTCTTT.

The chain couples TRBV18 to TRBJ2-5, with D tentatively TRBD1 (6 bases). The V and J ends lost 5 bases and 5 bases respectively, with 27 bases between them. Germline CDR1 and CDR2: KGHSH and LQKENI. The CDR3 contains 18 residues. CDR3 nucleotides: TGTGCCAGCTCAAAGAACCTCCGGGACACATTAGGGGAGGAGACCCAGTACTTC. Translating it yields CASSKNLRDTLGEETQYF.

This chain connects TRBV19 to TRBJ1-5; maybe TRBD1 (6 bases). The germline V and J ends were trimmed by 3 bases and 3 bases, with 12 bases remaining between them. Per germline, CDR1 LNHDA and CDR2 SQIVND (reference sequence). This CDR3 spans 15 amino acids. The CDR3 is CASSISGDVNQPQHF. The CDR3 bases are TGTGCCAGTAGTATCTCAGGGGATGTCAATCAGCCCCAGCATTTT.

This clone occurred once. V usage is TRBV19 and J usage is TRBJ1-4; D not resolved. Germline values: CDR1 LNHDA, CDR2 SQIVND (reference sequence). Trimming left V 5 bases short and J 1 base short, with 14 bases between. The CDR3 is 16 residues long. CDR3 residues: CASSEGSGLTNEKLFF. The CDR3 DNA is TGTGCCAGTAGTGAGGGTTCCGGACTAACTAATGAAAAACTGTTTTTT.

V usage is TRBV2 and J usage is TRBJ1-6; 9 bases align to TRBD1. The germline gives CDR1 SNHLY, CDR2 FYNNEI. Germline trimming cut 2 bases from V and 9 bases from J; bases unmatched to any gene: 5. The CDR3 runs 15 residues. This CDR3 is CASSERGQGRSPLHF. For the CDR3, the DNA is TGTGCCAGCAGTGAAAGGGGACAGGGACGTTCACCCCTCCACTTT.

As DNA, the CDR3 is TGTGCCAGCAGCCCCAGGGTTATCATGAGCACTGAAGCTTTCTTT. Protein sequence: CASSPRVIMSTEAFF. J is TRBJ1-1 and V is TRBV7-2; D is perhaps TRBD1 (5 bases). The V gene lost 5 bases and the J gene lost 4 bases, with 17 bases spanning the gap. CDR1 and CDR2 from the germline V gene are SGHTA and FQGNSA. The CDR3 is made up of 15 amino acids.

The sample holds one count of this clone. The chain has TRBV15 and TRBJ2-3, with 14 bases identical to TRBD2. The V gene's germline CDR1 is LNHNV and CDR2 YYDKDF (reference sequence). Losses at the gene ends were 4 bases for V and 5 bases for J; bases not matched to a gene: 17. The CDR3 sequence is 20 residues long. The CDR3 region is CATSTSPAGTSGSQGDTQYF. In DNA form, the CDR3 reads TGTGCCACCAGCACTTCCCCTGCCGGGACTAGCGGGAGTCAAGGAGATACGCAGTATTTT. The whole variable domain, remainder taken from reference TRBV15 and TRBJ2-3, is DAMVIQNPRYQVTQFGKPVTLSCSQTLNHNVMYWYQQKSSQAPKLLFHYYDKDFNNEADTPDNFQSRRPNTSFCFLDIRSPGLGDTAMYLCATSTSPAGTSGSQGDTQYFGPGTRLTVL.

The table lists this clone with many counts. The V and J genes are TRBV2 and TRBJ1-5, with a possible D match to TRBD1 (5 bases). Trimming took off 8 bases at V and 1 base at J, with 15 bases between the two ends. This CDR3 has 15 residues. From germline, CDR1 is SNHLY and CDR2 FYNNEI. CDR3 in DNA: TGTGCCAGCGGGTTACTGGCAGGGAGCAATCAGCCCCAGCATTTT. Translation: CASGLLAGSNQPQHF. Variable domain in full (rest from reference TRBV2 and TRBJ1-5): EPEVTQTPSHQVTQMGQEVILRCVPISNHLYFYWYRQILGQKVEFLVSFYNNEISEKSEIFDDQFSVERPDGSNFTLKIRSTKLEDSAMYFCASGLLAGSNQPQHFGDGTRLSIL.